This T cell receptor beta chain was captured in a study of spatial heterogeneity in lung cancer. Across the study: Alpha-chain sequences were consistently detected less often than beta-chain sequences.

Every individual TCR cDNA molecule carried its own unique molecular identifier, which allowed correction of PCR and sequencing errors. TCRdb redid the calling of the 5' RACE reads with MiXCR, one entry per CDR3 protein. The table shows about 82,000 distinct CDR3 sequences, with approximately 12% occurring only once. Sample time point: sample taken at primary tumor resection. Whole RNA came from tumor, nontumor lung or frozen PBMC and was sequenced without being sorted. Untreated early-stage non-small cell lung cancer patients, approximately 79 in total, were the donors. Whole-study findings and limits: Compared with follow-up, resection was when ubiquitous expanded tumor TCRs appeared in blood more.

This clonotype was seen at least ten times. The antigen is undetermined. Germline V gene sequence: CDR1 SQVTM, CDR2 ANQGSEA. Between the trimmed V and J ends, which lost 7 bases and 6 bases, there was a span of 15 bases. The CDR3 runs 13 residues. The chain has TRBV29-1 and TRBJ2-2; possible D gene TRBD1, 6 bases. The TCR originated in a male donor with early-stage non-small cell lung cancer. This specimen was PBMCs, taken at surgery. The CDR3 DNA reads as TGCAGCGCTGCCAGGGACACCCCCGGGGAGCTGTTTTTT. As protein: CSAARDTPGELFF.